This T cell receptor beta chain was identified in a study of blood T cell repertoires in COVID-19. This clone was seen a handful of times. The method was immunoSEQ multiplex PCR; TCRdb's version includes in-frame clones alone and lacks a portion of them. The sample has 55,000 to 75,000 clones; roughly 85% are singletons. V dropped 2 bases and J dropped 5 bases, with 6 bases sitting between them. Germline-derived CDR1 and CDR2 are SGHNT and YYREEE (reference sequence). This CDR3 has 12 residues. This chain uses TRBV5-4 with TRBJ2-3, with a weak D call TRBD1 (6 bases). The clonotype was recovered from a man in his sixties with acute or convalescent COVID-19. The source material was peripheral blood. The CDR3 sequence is CASSLGGDTQYF. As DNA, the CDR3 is TGTGCCAGCAGCTTAGGGGGAGATACGCAGTATTTT.